The T cell receptor beta chain described here comes from a study of T cell responses to AZD1222 COVID-19 vaccine. Study conclusions and caveats: Repertoires were sampled only after the peak T cell response. Mapped onto spike, vaccine-associated CD4 TCRs spanned it and were dominant at 160-218 and 743-854.

This clone has a single count. The antigen remains undetermined. Using immunoSEQ multiplex PCR, the repertoire was profiled, and TCRdb retains in-frame clones only, with some absent. The sample includes 150,000 to 200,000 clones, approximately 90% of them seen just once. Trimming pared 4 bases from V and 5 bases from J, leaving 12 bases between. The CDR3 sequence is 14 residues long. Germline CDR1 reads SNHLY; CDR2 reads FYNNEI. The chain employs TRBV2 and TRBJ1-5; D gene uncertain. This sequence was found in an adult in good health. The sample consisted of peripheral blood, taken on day 0 of AZD1222 vaccination. CDR3: CASSGGNRYQPQHF. The CDR3 DNA sequence: TGTGCCAGCAGTGGAGGAAATCGGTATCAGCCCCAGCATTTT.